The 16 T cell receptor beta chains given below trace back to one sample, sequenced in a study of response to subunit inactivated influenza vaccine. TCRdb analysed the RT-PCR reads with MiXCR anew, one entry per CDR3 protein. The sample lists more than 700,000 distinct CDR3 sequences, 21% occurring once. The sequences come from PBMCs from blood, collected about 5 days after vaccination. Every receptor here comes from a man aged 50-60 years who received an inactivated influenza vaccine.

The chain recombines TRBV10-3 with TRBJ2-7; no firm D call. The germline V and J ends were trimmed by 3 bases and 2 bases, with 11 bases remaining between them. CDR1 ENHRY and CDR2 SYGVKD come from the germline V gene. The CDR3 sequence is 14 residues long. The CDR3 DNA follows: TGTGCCATCAGTGAATCTGCAAAGACCTACGAGCAGTACTTC. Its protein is CAISESAKTYEQYF.

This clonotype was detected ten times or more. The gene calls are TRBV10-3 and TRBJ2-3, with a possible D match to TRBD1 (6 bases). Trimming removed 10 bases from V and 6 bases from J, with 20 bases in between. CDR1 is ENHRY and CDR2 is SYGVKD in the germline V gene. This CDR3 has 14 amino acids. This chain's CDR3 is CATADSAYGDTQYF. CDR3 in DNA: TGTGCCACCGCGGACAGCGCTTATGGGGATACGCAGTATTTT.

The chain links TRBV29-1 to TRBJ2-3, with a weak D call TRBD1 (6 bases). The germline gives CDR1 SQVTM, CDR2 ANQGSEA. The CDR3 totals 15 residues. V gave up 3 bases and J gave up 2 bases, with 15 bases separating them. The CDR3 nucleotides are TGCAGCGTTGAGCGAGGAACAGGGAACACAGATACGCAGTATTTT. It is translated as CSVERGTGNTDTQYF.

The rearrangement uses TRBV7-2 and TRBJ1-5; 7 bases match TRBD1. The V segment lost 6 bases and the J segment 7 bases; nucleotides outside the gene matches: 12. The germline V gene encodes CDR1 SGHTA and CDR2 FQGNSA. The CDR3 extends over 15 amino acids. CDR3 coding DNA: TGTGCCAGCAGTCTCTATGACAGGGAATCACAGCCCCAGCATTTT. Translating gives CASSLYDRESQPQHF.

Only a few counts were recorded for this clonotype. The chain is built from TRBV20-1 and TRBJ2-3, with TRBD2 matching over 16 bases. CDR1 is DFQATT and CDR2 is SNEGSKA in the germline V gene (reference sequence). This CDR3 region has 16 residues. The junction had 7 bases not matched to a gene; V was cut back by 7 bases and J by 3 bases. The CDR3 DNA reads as TGCAGTGTTCCGGGACTAGCGGGGGGGGGGACAGATACGCAGTATTTT. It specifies CSVPGLAGGGTDTQYF.

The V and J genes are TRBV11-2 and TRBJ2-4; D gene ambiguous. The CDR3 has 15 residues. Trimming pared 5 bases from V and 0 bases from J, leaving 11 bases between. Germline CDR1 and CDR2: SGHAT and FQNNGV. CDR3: CASSQDTRAKNIQYF. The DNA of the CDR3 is TGTGCCAGCAGCCAGGATACCAGAGCCAAAAACATTCAGTACTTC.

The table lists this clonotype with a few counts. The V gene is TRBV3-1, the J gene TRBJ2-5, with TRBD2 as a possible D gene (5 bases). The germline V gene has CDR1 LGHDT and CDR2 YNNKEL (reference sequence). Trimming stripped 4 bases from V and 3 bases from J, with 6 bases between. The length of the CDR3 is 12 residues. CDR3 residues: CASSRLKETQYF. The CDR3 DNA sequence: TGTGCCAGCAGCCGACTAAAAGAGACCCAGTACTTC.

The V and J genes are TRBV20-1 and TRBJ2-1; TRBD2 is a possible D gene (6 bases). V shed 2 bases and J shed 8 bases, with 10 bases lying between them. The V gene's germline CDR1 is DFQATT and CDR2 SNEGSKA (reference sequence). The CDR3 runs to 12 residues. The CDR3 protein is CSARRDFYEQFF. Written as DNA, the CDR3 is TGCAGTGCTAGAAGGGACTTCTATGAGCAGTTCTTC.

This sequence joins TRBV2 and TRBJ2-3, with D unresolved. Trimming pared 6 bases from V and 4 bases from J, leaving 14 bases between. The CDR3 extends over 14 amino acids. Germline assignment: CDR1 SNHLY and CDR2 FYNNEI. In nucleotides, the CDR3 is TGTGCCAGCAGACCTCTGTCGTCGGCAGATACGCAGTATTTT. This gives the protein CASRPLSSADTQYF.

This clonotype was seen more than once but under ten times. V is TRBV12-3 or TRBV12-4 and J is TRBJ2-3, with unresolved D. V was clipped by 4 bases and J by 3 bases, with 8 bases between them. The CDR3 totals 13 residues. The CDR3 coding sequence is TGTGCCAGCAGTTCTCACAATACAGATACGCAGTATTTT. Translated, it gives CASSSHNTDTQYF.

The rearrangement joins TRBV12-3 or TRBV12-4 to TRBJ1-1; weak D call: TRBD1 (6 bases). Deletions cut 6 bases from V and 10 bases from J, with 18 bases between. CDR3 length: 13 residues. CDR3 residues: CASSQPGVIGAFF. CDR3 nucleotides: TGTGCCAGCAGCCAACCAGGGGTAATAGGAGCTTTCTTT.

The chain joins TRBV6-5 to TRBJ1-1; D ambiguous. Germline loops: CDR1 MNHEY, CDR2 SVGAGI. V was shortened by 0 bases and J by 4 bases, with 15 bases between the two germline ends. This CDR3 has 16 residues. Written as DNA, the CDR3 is TGTGCCAGCAGTTACTCTGGCAGTGGAGCGACCACTGAAGCTTTCTTT. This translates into CASSYSGSGATTEAFF.

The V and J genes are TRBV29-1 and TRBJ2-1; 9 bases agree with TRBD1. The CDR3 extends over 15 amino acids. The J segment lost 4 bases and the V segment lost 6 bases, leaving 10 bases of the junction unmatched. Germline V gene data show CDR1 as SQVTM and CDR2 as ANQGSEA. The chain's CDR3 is CSVTPGQGNYNEQFF. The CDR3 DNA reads TGCAGCGTAACCCCGGGACAGGGTAATTACAATGAGCAGTTCTTC.

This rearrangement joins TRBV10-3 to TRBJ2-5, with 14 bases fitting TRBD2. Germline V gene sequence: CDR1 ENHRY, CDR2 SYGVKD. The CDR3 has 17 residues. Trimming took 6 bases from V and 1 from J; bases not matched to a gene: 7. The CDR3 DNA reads TGTGCCATCAGCTTGGGACTAGCGGGAGATAGCCAAGAGACCCAGTACTTC. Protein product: CAISLGLAGDSQETQYF.

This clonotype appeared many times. The CDR3 loop is CASSRDQAGAPTNEKLFF. For the CDR3, the DNA is TGCGCCAGCAGTCGTGACCAAGCAGGGGCCCCAACTAATGAAAAACTGTTTTTT. The genes are TRBV5-1 and TRBJ1-4; maybe TRBD1 (6 bases). The CDR3 is 18 residues long. Per the germline V gene, CDR1 is SGHRS and CDR2 is YFSETQ. V gave up 5 bases and J gave up 0 bases, with 20 bases separating them.

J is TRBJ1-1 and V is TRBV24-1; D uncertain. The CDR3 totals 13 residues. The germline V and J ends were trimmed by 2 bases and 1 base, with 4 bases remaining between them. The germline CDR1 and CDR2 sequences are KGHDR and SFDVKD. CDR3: CATSDSENTEAFF. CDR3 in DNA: TGTGCCACCAGTGATTCAGAGAACACTGAAGCTTTCTTT.